Below are 22 T cell receptor beta chains sequenced from a single sample in a study of Graves' ophthalmopathy and Graves' hyperthyroidism. Amplification of TCR beta CDR3 regions used RNA transcripts. First-round RT-PCR used HTBI primers; second-round multiplex PCR followed. One entry per CDR3 protein results from TCRdb running MiXCR on the multiplex PCR reads. This table has 200,000 to 250,000 distinct CDR3 sequences, 45% to 55% appearing once. Sequenced: peripheral blood. These receptors originate from an adult man with Graves' ophthalmopathy.

This clonotype showed up many times. The chain carries TRBV5-8 and TRBJ1-6; D might be TRBD1 (6 bases). The CDR3 loop spans 15 amino acids. Trimming left V 0 bases short and J 8 bases short, with 12 bases between. CDR1 is SGHTS, CDR2 YDEGEE, per germline. In DNA form, the CDR3 reads TGTGCCAGCAGCTTGGAGGGGGGCACGGATTCACCCCTCCACTTT. As protein: CASSLEGGTDSPLHF.

About this clonotype itself: The junction does not match germline at one end; this may be a read error. The V gene is TRBV24-1, the J gene TRBJ1-5, with D maybe TRBD1 (6 bases). The CDR3 length is 15 residues. Germline V gives CDR1 KGHDR, CDR2 SFDVKD. CDR3 sequence reads: CASSWGAWGNQPQHF. In DNA, the CDR3 is TGTGCCAGCAGTTGGGGGGCTTGGGGCAATCAGCCCCAGCATTTT.

The rearrangement links TRBV11-1 to TRBJ2-3; D perhaps matches TRBD2 (6 bases). Germline assignment: CDR1 SGHAT and CDR2 FQDESV (reference sequence). The CDR3 runs 14 residues. Trimming took 3 bases from V and 5 from J, leaving 12 bases between them. The CDR3 region is CASSFRGIVDTQYF. The CDR3 bases are TGTGCCAGCAGCTTTCGCGGGATTGTAGATACGCAGTATTTT.

The CDR3 loop reads CASSILVGSETQYF. As DNA, the CDR3 is TGTGCCAGTAGTATTCTGGTGGGCTCGGAGACCCAGTACTTC. This chain joins TRBV19 and TRBJ2-5; D remains unclear. Germline V gene sequence: CDR1 LNHDA, CDR2 SQIVND (reference sequence). The V and J ends lost 3 bases and 5 bases respectively, with 13 bases between them. CDR3 length equals 14 residues.

This clonotype occurred many times. This chain joins TRBV12-3 or TRBV12-4 and TRBJ1-5; D is possibly TRBD1 (6 bases). V lost 6 bases to trimming and J lost 1 base, with 7 bases between them. This CDR3 comprises 13 residues. CDR3 sequence (DNA): TGTGCCAGCAGCACAGGGAGCAATCAGCCCCAGCATTTT. This codes for CASSTGSNQPQHF.

J is TRBJ1-2 and V is TRBV2; no clear D. Trimming removed 8 bases from V and 3 bases from J, with 13 bases in between. Germline V gives CDR1 SNHLY, CDR2 FYNNEI. The CDR3 is made up of 13 amino acids. CDR3 DNA: TGTGCCAGCGGAGACGGAGGCCACTATGGCTACACCTTC. It is translated as CASGDGGHYGYTF.

This clonotype was counted once. V is TRBV7-2 and J is TRBJ2-7; maybe TRBD2 (6 bases). Trimming cost V 4 bases and J 2 bases, with 12 bases left between them. The CDR3 covers 14 residues. CDR1 is SGHTA, CDR2 FQGNSA, per germline. The CDR3 nucleotides are TGTGCCAGCAGCTCCCGCGGGGTCGCCTACGAGCAGTACTTC. Its protein product is CASSSRGVAYEQYF.

V and J are TRBV7-2 and TRBJ2-5; TRBD2 matches 7 bases. The CDR3 is made up of 13 amino acids. V shed 6 bases and J 4 bases; nucleotides not matched to a gene: 5. The germline V gene has CDR1 SGHTA and CDR2 FQGNSA. The CDR3 DNA reads TGTGCCAGCAGGCTGGCTAGCGGAGAGACCCAGTACTTC. This gives the protein CASRLASGETQYF.

The chain has TRBV19 and TRBJ2-7; 10 nucleotides agree with TRBD2. Trimming cost V 6 bases and J 2 bases; bases outside gene matches: 4. Looked up from germline, CDR1 is LNHDA and CDR2 is SQIVND (reference sequence). This CDR3 has 14 residues. The CDR3 DNA reads as TGTGCCAGTAGATGGACTAGCGGTGCCTACGAGCAGTACTTC. This sequence encodes CASRWTSGAYEQYF.

This clonotype was found a few times. This chain links TRBV10-3 with TRBJ1-2; 9 nucleotides agree with TRBD1. Trimming removed 6 bases from V and 6 bases from J; junction bases left unmatched: 8. The CDR3 length is 14 residues. CDR1 ENHRY and CDR2 SYGVKD come from the germline V gene. This CDR3 is CAIRKTGGTDGYTF. CDR3 nucleotide sequence: TGTGCCATCAGAAAGACAGGGGGGACGGATGGCTACACCTTC.

The gene calls are TRBV12-3 or TRBV12-4 and TRBJ2-2; D remains unclear. The CDR3 is 13 residues long. V lost 6 bases and J lost 6, with 11 bases in between. CDR3 amino acids: CASRLGMAGELFF. CDR3 bases: TGTGCCAGCAGGTTGGGGATGGCCGGGGAGCTGTTTTTT.

The V and J genes are TRBV29-1 and TRBJ1-5; possible D gene TRBD1, 5 bases. The V gene lost 7 bases and the J gene lost 6 bases, with 19 bases spanning the gap. Per germline, CDR1 SQVTM and CDR2 ANQGSEA. The CDR3 loop spans 14 amino acids. CDR3 sequence reads: CSATFGGRGQPQHF. The CDR3 bases are TGCAGCGCCACGTTCGGGGGTAGAGGTCAGCCCCAGCATTTT.

This rearrangement joins TRBV7-4 to TRBJ2-7; tentative D call: TRBD2 (6 bases). V was clipped by 7 bases and J by 4 bases, with 20 bases between them. This CDR3 comprises 15 residues. Germline-derived CDR1 and CDR2 are SGHVT and SQSDAQ. The CDR3: CASTPSPGLSYEQYF. Here the CDR3 DNA reads TGTGCCAGCACCCCTTCACCGGGACTTTCTTACGAGCAGTACTTC. The full variable domain, in which reference TRBV7-4 and TRBJ2-7 provide the parts outside the CDR3, is GAGVSQSPRYKVAKRGRDVALRCDSISGHVTLYWYRQTLGQGSEVLTYSQSDAQRDKSGRPSGRFSAERPERSVSTLKIQRTEQGDSAVYLCASTPSPGLSYEQYFGPGTRLTVT.

This clonotype appeared a few times. V and J are TRBV9 and TRBJ1-6; no firm D call. Germline V gene data show CDR1 as SGDLS and CDR2 as YYNGEE. The CDR3 contains 15 residues. V dropped 5 bases and J dropped 1 base, with 10 bases sitting between them. DNA for the CDR3: TGTGCCAGCAGTAACGCCGCTTCCTATAATTCACCCCTCCACTTT. Amino acids: CASSNAASYNSPLHF.

This clonotype was observed a few times. The chain couples TRBV13 to TRBJ2-5; D call uncertain. The CDR3 consists of 14 residues. V lost 5 bases, J lost 2 bases, and 12 bases lay in between. CDR1 and CDR2 from the germline V gene are PRHDT and FYEKMQ (reference sequence). The CDR3: CASSPGAQQETQYF. The CDR3 bases are TGTGCCAGCAGCCCCGGAGCCCAGCAAGAGACCCAGTACTTC.

This clonotype was found many times. The chain joins TRBV29-1 to TRBJ1-1, with 8 bases matching TRBD1. Losses at the gene ends were 4 bases for V and 4 bases for J; bases not matched to a gene: 8. CDR3 length equals 14 residues. Germline CDR1 reads SQVTM; CDR2 reads ANQGSEA. DNA of the CDR3: TGCAGCGTTGGGTCCGGGACAGGCGTCACTGAAGCTTTCTTT. Translated: CSVGSGTGVTEAFF. Supplemented by reference TRBV29-1 and TRBJ1-1, the full variable domain reads SAVISQKPSRDICQRGTSLTIQCQVDSQVTMMFWYRQQPGQSLTLIATANQGSEATYESGFVIDKFPISRPNLTFSTLTVSNMSPEDSSIYLCSVGSGTGVTEAFFGQGTRLTVV.

In its sample, this clonotype was seen a few times. The chain couples TRBV12-3 or TRBV12-4 to TRBJ2-7; no reliable D call. The CDR3 covers 11 residues. V was cut by 5 bases and J by 7 bases, with 9 bases left in between. CDR3 bases: TGTGCCAGCAGTCCCGACACAGAGCAGTACTTC. This gives the protein CASSPDTEQYF.

The gene calls are TRBV6-5 and TRBJ2-7, with D tentatively TRBD1 (6 bases). The CDR3 spans 13 residues. The V end lost 6 bases, the J end lost 3 bases, and 12 bases lay between the germline ends. Germline V gives CDR1 MNHEY, CDR2 SVGAGI. Here the CDR3 DNA reads TGTGCCAGCAGGCCCGGACAGTTCTACGAGCAGTACTTC. As protein: CASRPGQFYEQYF.

This clonotype came up many times. This chain links TRBV2 with TRBJ1-5; D gene ambiguous. Germline CDR1 SNHLY, CDR2 FYNNEI. Deletions cut 6 bases from V and 4 bases from J, with 10 bases between. CDR3 length: 13 amino acids. The chain's CDR3 is CASRRTGNQPQHF. The CDR3 DNA sequence: TGTGCCAGCAGAAGAACGGGAAATCAGCCCCAGCATTTT.

This chain uses TRBV29-1 with TRBJ2-7; D gene uncertain. Between the trimmed V and J ends, which lost 6 bases and 2 bases, there was a span of 14 bases. The germline CDR1 and CDR2 sequences are SQVTM and ANQGSEA. The CDR3 totals 13 residues. The CDR3 DNA follows: TGCAGCGTCACCGGAACAGTCACCTACGAGCAGTACTTC. It encodes CSVTGTVTYEQYF.

The V gene is TRBV12-3 or TRBV12-4, the J gene TRBJ1-1; 9 bases match TRBD1. Germline trimming cut 6 bases from V and 6 bases from J; bases unmatched to any gene: 8. The CDR3 length is 14 residues. The CDR3 protein is CASSLTGGLAEAFF. DNA for the CDR3: TGTGCCAGCAGCCTGACAGGGGGTCTTGCTGAAGCTTTCTTT.

This clonotype was counted a few times. The chain uses TRBV3-1 and TRBJ2-2, with D possibly being TRBD2 (5 bases). The germline CDR1 and CDR2 sequences are LGHDT and YNNKEL (reference sequence). V was shortened by 4 bases and J by 5 bases, with 11 bases between the two germline ends. The CDR3 is 14 amino acids. CDR3 in amino acids: CASSPIGGTGELFF. In DNA, the CDR3 is TGTGCCAGCAGCCCCATCGGAGGAACCGGGGAGCTGTTTTTT.